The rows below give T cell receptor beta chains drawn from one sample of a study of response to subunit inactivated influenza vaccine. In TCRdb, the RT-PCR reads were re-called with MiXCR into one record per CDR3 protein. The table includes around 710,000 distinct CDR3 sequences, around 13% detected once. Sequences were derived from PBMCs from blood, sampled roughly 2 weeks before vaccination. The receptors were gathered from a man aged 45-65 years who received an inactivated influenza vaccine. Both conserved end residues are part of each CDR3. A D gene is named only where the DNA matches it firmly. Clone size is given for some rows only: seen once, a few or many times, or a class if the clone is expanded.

CASSLRQAGANVLTF	TGTGCCAGCAGCTTGCGACAAGCTGGGGCCAACGTCCTGACTTTC	few	TRBJ2-6	TRBV5-6	-
CASSLDGGAATTYNEQFF	TGTGCCAGCAGCTTAGATGGGGGAGCGGCAACTACATACAATGAGCAGTTCTTC	-	TRBJ2-1	TRBV11-2	-
CSARAPTRYNEQFF	TGCAGTGCTAGAGCTCCGACGCGCTACAATGAGCAGTTCTTC	-	TRBJ2-1	TRBV20-1	-
CASRNREWGEQFF	TGTGCCAGCAGAAACAGGGAGTGGGGTGAGCAGTTCTTC	many	TRBJ2-1	TRBV12-3/TRBV12-4	-
CASSFGGGWSYNSPLHF	TGTGCCAGCAGTTTTGGAGGGGGATGGTCCTATAATTCACCCCTCCACTTT	few	TRBJ1-6	TRBV28	-
CASSFPTERGMAYF	TGTGCCAGCAGCTTCCCCACGGAACGGGGAATGGCGTACTTC	few	TRBJ2-7	TRBV5-5	-
CASSSTGVGTEAFF	TGTGCCAGCAGTTCAACAGGGGTCGGCACTGAAGCTTTCTTT	-	TRBJ1-1	TRBV6-5	TRBD1
CAISEWQGSGANVLTF	TGTGCCATCAGTGAGTGGCAGGGGTCTGGGGCCAACGTCCTGACTTTC	-	TRBJ2-6	TRBV10-3	-
CAWKLAGGPRETQYF	TGTGCCTGGAAGCTAGCGGGGGGGCCGCGGGAGACCCAGTACTTC	few	TRBJ2-5	TRBV30	TRBD2
CASSSTSIKGWDTQYF	TGTGCCAGCAGTTCGACTAGCATCAAGGGCTGGGATACGCAGTATTTT	-	TRBJ2-3	TRBV12-3/TRBV12-4	TRBD2
CATSRGKAGGVNEQFF	TGTGCCACCAGCAGAGGGAAAGCGGGAGGGGTTAATGAGCAGTTCTTC	few	TRBJ2-1	TRBV15	TRBD2
CSVVGQGYEQYF	TGCAGCGTTGTAGGGCAGGGCTACGAGCAGTACTTC	-	TRBJ2-7	TRBV29-1	-
CASSRGTSGGLLQETQYF	TGTGCCAGCAGCCGCGGGACTAGCGGGGGGTTACTTCAAGAGACCCAGTACTTC	few	TRBJ2-5	TRBV7-6	TRBD2
CASSVALSGQGDSVLTF	TGTGCCAGCAGCGTAGCTCTTAGCGGACAGGGGGATTCCGTCCTGACTTTC	few	TRBJ2-6	TRBV9	TRBD1
CASSPLVAGELFF	TGTGCCAGCAGTCCACTAGTGGCCGGGGAGCTGTTTTTT	-	TRBJ2-2	TRBV28	-
CSARTSSSYNEQFF	TGCAGTGCTAGGACTTCTAGCTCCTACAATGAGCAGTTCTTC	few	TRBJ2-1	TRBV20-1	-
CASSQGLTRRESAREQFF	TGCGCCAGCAGCCAAGGATTAACTCGGCGGGAGTCCGCGAGGGAGCAGTTCTTC	few	TRBJ2-1	TRBV4-3	TRBD2
CASSPRGSSYNSPLHF	TGTGCCAGCAGCCCCAGGGGGAGCTCCTATAATTCACCCCTCCACTTT	-	TRBJ1-6	TRBV13	TRBD1
CATSDAGLLSHNEQFF	TGTGCCACCAGTGATGCGGGACTCCTTTCCCACAATGAGCAGTTCTTC	-	TRBJ2-1	TRBV24-1	-
CSASPQTRGYNEQFF	TGCAGTGCTAGCCCCCAGACTAGGGGGTACAATGAGCAGTTCTTC	few	TRBJ2-1	TRBV20-1	-
CASSFPGSTGELFF	TGTGCCAGCAGCTTCCCGGGAAGCACCGGGGAGCTGTTTTTT	-	TRBJ2-2	TRBV7-2	-
CASRMGFSTDTQYF	TGTGCCAGCAGAATGGGATTTAGCACAGATACGCAGTATTTT	many	TRBJ2-3	TRBV12-3/TRBV12-4	-
CASSLDHSYEQYF	TGTGCCAGCAGTTTAGACCATTCCTACGAGCAGTACTTC	many	TRBJ2-7	TRBV12-3/TRBV12-4	-
CASSTPGHEQYF	TGTGCCAGCAGTACCCCAGGGCACGAGCAGTACTTC	few	TRBJ2-7	TRBV28	-
CASSEDRGQGKLFF	TGTGCCAGCAGCGAGGACAGGGGGCAGGGAAAACTGTTTTTT	-	TRBJ1-4	TRBV7-2	TRBD1
CASSNRQGSRYEQYF	TGTGCCAGCAGCAATAGACAGGGGAGTAGGTACGAGCAGTACTTC	-	TRBJ2-7	TRBV7-9	TRBD1
CASSPPLGGEQFF	TGTGCCAGCAGCCCTCCGTTAGGAGGTGAGCAGTTCTTC	many	TRBJ2-1	TRBV7-9	-
CASSSGTGVNTGELFF	TGCGCCAGCAGCTCAGGGACAGGAGTGAACACCGGGGAGCTGTTTTTT	few	TRBJ2-2	TRBV5-1	TRBD1
CASSLDTGRGYGYTF	TGTGCCAGCAGCTTAGATACCGGCCGGGGCTATGGCTACACCTTC	many	TRBJ1-2	TRBV11-2	-
CASSLSEGKDTQYF	TGCGCCAGCAGCTTGAGTGAGGGGAAAGATACGCAGTATTTT	few	TRBJ2-3	TRBV5-1	-
CSVEGEGGPNQPQHF	TGCAGCGTTGAAGGAGAAGGGGGCCCAAATCAGCCCCAGCATTTT	-	TRBJ1-5	TRBV29-1	TRBD1
CASSLSLGSGEDTQYF	TGTGCCAGCAGCTTATCCTTGGGTAGCGGGGAAGATACGCAGTATTTT	-	TRBJ2-3	TRBV11-2	TRBD2
CASSKGPKAFF	TGTGCCAGCAGCAAGGGACCGAAAGCTTTCTTT	many	TRBJ1-1	TRBV14	-